This TCR beta chain was identified in a study of technical replicates of blood from several donors. V was shortened by 6 bases and J by 0 bases, with 12 bases between the two germline ends. CDR3 size: 15 residues. The germline gives CDR1 SGDLS, CDR2 YYNGEE. TCRdb keeps only in-frame clones here, not all; method: immunoSEQ multiplex PCR. The data show some 57,000 clones, with roughly 89% seen just once and about 5% held by the top ten. This TCR was recovered from a human donor in good health. Some clones in this sample may be carry-over from other donors' samples. The rearrangement uses TRBV9 and TRBJ2-2; possible D gene TRBD1, 7 bases. The sequencing input was PBMCs. CDR3 sequence reads: CASNRGTANTGELFF. The CDR3 DNA is TGTGCCAGCAATCGCGGGACAGCGAACACCGGGGAGCTGTTTTTT.